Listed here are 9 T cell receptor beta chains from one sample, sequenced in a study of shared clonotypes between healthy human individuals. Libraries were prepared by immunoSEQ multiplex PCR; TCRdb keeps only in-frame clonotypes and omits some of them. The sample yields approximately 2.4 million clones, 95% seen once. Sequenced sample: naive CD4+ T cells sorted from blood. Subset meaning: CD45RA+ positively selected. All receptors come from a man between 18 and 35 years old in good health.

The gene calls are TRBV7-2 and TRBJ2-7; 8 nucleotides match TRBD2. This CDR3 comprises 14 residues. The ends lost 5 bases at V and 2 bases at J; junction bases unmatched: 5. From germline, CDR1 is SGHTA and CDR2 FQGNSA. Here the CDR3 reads CASSPLAVTYEQYF. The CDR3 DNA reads TGTGCCAGCAGCCCACTAGCGGTTACCTACGAGCAGTACTTC.

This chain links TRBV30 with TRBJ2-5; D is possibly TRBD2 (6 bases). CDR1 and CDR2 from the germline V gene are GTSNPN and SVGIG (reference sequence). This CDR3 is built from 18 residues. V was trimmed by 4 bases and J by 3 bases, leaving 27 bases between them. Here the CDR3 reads CAWKISNRGTAREETQYF. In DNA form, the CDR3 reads TGTGCCTGGAAAATTTCTAACCGGGGGACCGCCAGGGAAGAGACCCAGTACTTC.

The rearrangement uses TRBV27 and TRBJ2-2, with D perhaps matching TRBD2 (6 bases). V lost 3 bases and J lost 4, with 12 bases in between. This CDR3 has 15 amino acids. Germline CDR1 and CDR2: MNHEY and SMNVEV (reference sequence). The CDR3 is CASSLVGGLTGELFF. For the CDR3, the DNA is TGTGCCAGCAGTTTGGTGGGGGGACTCACCGGGGAGCTGTTTTTT.

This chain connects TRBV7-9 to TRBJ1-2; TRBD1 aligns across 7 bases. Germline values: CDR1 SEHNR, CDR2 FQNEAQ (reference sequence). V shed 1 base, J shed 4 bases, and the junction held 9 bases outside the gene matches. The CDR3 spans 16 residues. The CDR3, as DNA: TGTGCCAGCAGCTTAGTAGGCCCCCAGGGGGGCTATGGCTACACCTTC. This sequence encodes CASSLVGPQGGYGYTF. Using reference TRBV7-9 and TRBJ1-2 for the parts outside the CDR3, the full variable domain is DTGVSQNPRHKITKRGQNVTFRCDPISEHNRLYWYRQTLGQGPEFLTYFQNEAQLEKSRLLSDRFSAERPKGSFSTLEIQRTEQGDSAMYLCASSLVGPQGGYGYTFGSGTRLTVV.

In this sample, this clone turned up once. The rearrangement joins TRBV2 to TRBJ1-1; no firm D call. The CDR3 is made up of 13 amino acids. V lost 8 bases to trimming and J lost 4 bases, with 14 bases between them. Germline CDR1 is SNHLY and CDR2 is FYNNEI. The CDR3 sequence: CASFLPGLTEAFF. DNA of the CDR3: TGTGCCAGCTTCCTCCCGGGTCTCACTGAAGCTTTCTTT.

In DNA form, the CDR3 reads TGTGCCAGCAGCCGTCAGGGAGGGACAAACTATGGCTACACCTTC. Its translation is CASSRQGGTNYGYTF. The chain has TRBV5-5 and TRBJ1-2; weak D call: TRBD1 (6 bases). CDR1 is SGHKS, CDR2 YYEKEE, per germline (reference sequence). V lost 4 bases and J lost 2, with 15 bases in between. The CDR3 extends over 15 amino acids.

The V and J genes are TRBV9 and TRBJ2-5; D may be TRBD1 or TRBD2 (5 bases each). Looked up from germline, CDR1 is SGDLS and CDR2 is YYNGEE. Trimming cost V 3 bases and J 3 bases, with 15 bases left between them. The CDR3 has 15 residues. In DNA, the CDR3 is TGTGCCAGCAGCGCCGGGGACCTCTCGAAAGAGACCCAGTACTTC. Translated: CASSAGDLSKETQYF.

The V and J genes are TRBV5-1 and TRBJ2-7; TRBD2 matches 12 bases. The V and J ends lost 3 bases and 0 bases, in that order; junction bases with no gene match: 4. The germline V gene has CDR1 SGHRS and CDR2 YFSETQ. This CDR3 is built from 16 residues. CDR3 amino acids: CASSSGLAGISYEQYF. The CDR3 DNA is TGCGCCAGCAGCTCGGGACTAGCGGGCATCTCCTACGAGCAGTACTTC.

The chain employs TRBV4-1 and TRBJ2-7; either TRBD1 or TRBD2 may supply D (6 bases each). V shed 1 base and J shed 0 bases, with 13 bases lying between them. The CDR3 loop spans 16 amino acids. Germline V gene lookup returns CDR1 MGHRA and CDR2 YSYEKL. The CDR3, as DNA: TGCGCCAGCAGCCAAGGGACGGGGGCCCCCTCCTACGAGCAGTACTTC. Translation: CASSQGTGAPSYEQYF.